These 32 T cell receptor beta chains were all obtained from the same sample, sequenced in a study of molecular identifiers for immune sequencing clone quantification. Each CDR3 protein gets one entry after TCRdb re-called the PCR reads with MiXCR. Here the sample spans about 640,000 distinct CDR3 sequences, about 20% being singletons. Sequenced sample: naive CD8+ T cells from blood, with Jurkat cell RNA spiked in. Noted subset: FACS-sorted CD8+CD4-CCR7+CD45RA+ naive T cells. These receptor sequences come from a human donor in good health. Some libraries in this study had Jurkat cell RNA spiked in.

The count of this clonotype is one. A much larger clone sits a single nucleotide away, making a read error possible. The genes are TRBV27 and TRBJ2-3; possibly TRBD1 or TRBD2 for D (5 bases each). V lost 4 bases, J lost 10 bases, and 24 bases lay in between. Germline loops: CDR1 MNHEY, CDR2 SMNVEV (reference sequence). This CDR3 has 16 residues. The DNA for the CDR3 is TGTGCCAGCAGTTCCCCCGGGGCTAGTTTTGGTATGGCGCAGTATTTT. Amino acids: CASSSPGASFGMAQYF.

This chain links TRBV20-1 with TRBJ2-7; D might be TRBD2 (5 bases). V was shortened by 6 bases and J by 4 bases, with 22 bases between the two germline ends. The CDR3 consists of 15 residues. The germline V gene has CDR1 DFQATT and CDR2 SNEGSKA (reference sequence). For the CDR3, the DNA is TGCAGTGCACCCCGGACGGAGGCATTTTGGTACGAGCAGTACTTC. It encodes CSAPRTEAFWYEQYF.

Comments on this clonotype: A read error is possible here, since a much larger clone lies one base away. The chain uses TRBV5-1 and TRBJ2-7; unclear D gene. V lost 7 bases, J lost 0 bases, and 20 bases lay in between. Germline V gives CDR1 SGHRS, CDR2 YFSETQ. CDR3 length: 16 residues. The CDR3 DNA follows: TGCGCCAGCGGCCAGGAAGATACGGGCGACTCCTACGAGCAGTACTTC. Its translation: CASGQEDTGDSYEQYF.

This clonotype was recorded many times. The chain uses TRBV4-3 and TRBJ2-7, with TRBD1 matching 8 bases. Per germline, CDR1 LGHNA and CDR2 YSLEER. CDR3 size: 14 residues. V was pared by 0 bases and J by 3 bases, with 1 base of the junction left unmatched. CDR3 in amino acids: CASSQEGQDYEQYF. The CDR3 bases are TGCGCCAGCAGCCAAGAGGGACAGGACTACGAGCAGTACTTC.

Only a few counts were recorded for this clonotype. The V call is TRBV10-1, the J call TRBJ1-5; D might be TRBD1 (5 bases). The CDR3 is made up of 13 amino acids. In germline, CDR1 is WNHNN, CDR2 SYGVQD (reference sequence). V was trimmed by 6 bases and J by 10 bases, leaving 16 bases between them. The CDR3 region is CASRDMGGRPQHF. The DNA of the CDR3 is TGCGCCAGCAGGGACATGGGAGGACGTCCCCAGCATTTT.

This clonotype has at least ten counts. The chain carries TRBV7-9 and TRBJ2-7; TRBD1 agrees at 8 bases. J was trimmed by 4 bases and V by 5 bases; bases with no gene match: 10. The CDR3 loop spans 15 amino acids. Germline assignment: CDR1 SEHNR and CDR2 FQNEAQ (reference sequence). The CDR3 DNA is TGTGCCAGCAGCCCCAGGACAGGGACCAAATACGAGCAGTACTTC. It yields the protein CASSPRTGTKYEQYF.

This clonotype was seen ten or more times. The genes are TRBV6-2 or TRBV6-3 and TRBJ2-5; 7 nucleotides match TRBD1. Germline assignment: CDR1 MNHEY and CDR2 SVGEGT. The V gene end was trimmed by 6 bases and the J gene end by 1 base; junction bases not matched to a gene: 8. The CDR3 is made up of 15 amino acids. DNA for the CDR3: TGTGCCAGCAGCTCGCGAGGGGACAGCCAAGAGACCCAGTACTTC. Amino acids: CASSSRGDSQETQYF.

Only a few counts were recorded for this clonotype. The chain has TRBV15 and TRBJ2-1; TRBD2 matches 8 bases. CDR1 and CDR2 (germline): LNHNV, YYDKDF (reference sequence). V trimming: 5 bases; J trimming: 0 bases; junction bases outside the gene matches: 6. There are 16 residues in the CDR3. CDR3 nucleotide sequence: TGTGCCACCAGCTCCCCGGGACTAGTCTCCTACAATGAGCAGTTCTTC. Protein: CATSSPGLVSYNEQFF.

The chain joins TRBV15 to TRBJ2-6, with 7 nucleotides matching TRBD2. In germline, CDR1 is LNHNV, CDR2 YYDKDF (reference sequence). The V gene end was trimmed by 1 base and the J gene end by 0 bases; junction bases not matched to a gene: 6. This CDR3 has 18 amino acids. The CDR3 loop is CATSRGGGPVSGANVLTF. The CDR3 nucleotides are TGTGCCACCAGCAGAGGGGGGGGTCCCGTCTCTGGGGCCAACGTCCTGACTTTC.

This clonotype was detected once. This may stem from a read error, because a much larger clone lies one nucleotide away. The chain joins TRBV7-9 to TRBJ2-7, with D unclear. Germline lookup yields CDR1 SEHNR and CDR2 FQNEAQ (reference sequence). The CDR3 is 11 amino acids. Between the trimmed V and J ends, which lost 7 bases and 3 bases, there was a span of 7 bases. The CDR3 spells CASKNSYEQYF. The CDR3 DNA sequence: TGTGCCAGCAAAAACAGCTACGAGCAGTACTTC.

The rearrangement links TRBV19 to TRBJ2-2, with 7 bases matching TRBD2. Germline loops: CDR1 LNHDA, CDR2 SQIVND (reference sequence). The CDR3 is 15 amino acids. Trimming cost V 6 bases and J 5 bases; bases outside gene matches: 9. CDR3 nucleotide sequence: TGTGCCAGTAGAACTCATGGGGGGGGTACCGGGGAGCTGTTTTTT. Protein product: CASRTHGGGTGELFF.

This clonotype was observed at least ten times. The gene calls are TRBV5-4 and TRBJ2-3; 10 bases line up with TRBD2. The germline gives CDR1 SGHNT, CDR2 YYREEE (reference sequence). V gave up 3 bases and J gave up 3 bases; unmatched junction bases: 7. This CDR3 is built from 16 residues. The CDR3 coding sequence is TGTGCCAGCAGCTCGGATCCTAGCGGGAGTACAGATACGCAGTATTTT. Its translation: CASSSDPSGSTDTQYF.

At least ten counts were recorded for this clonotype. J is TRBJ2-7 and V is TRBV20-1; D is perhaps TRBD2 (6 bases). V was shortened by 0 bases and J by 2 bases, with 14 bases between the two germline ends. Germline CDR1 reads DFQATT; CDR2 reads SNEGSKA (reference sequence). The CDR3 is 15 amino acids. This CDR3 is CSAREVGGITYEQYF. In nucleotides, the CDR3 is TGCAGTGCTAGAGAGGTAGGCGGGATTACCTACGAGCAGTACTTC.

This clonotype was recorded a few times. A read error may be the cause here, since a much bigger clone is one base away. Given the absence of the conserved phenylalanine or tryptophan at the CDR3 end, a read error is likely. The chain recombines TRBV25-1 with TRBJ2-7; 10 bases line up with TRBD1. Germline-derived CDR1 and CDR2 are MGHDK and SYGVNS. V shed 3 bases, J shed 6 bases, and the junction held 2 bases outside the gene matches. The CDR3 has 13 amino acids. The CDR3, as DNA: TGTGCCAGCAGTGAGACAGGGGGCTTCGAGCAGTACTCC. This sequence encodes CASSETGGFEQYS.

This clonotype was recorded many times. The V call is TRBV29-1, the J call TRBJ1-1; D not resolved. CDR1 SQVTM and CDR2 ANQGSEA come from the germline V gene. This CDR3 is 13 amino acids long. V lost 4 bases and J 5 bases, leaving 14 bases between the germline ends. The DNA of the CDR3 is TGCAGCGTTGGGCATGGATTCGGTACTGAAGCTTTCTTT. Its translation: CSVGHGFGTEAFF.

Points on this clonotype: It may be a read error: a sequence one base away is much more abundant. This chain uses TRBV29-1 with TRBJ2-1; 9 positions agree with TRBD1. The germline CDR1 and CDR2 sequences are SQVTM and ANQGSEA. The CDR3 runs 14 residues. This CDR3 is CSGQGGRTYNEQLF. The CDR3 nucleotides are TGCAGCGGACAGGGGGGGCGTACCTACAATGAGCAGTTATTC.

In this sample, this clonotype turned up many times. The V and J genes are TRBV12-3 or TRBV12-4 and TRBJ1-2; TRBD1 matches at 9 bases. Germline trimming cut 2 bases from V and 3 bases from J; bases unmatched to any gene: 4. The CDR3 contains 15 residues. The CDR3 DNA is TGTGCCAGCAGTTTAACGGGACAGGGCGACTATGGCTACACCTTC. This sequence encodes CASSLTGQGDYGYTF.

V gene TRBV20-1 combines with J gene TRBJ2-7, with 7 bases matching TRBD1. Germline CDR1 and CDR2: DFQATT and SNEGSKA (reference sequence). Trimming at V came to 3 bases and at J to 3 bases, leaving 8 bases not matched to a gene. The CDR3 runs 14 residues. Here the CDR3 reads CSARDRDSIYEQYF. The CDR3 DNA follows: TGCAGTGCTAGGGATCGGGACAGTATCTACGAGCAGTACTTC.

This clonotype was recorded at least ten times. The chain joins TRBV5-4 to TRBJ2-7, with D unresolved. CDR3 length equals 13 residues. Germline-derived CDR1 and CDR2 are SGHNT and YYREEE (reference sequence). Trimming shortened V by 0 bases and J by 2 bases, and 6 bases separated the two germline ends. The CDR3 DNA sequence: TGTGCCAGCAGCTTGGAGGCCGCCTACGAGCAGTACTTC. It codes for CASSLEAAYEQYF.

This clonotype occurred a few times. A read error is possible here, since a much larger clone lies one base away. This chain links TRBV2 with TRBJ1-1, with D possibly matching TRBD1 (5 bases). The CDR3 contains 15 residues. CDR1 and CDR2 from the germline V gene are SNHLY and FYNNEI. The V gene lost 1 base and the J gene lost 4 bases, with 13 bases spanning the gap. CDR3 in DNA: TGTGCCAGCAGTGAAGGTTGGCAGGGTGGCACTGAAGCTTTCTTT. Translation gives CASSEGWQGGTEAFF.

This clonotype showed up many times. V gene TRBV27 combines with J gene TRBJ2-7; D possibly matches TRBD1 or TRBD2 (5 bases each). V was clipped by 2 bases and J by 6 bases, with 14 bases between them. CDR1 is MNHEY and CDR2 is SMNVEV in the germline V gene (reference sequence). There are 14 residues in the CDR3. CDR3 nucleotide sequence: TGTGCCAGCAGTTTAGAGGGGTTTGTTCGCGAGCAGTACTTC. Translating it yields CASSLEGFVREQYF.

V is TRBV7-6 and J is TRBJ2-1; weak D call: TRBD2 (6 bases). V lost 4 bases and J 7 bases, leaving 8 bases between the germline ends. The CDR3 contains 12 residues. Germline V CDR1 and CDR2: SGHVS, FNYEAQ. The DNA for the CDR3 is TGTGCCAGCAGCTCGGGACTGAATGAGCAGTTCTTC. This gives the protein CASSSGLNEQFF.

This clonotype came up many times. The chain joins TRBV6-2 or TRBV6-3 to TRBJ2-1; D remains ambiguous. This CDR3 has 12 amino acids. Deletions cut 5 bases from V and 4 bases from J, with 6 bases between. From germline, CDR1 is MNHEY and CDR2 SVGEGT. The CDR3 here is CASSPTYNEQFF. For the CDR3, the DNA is TGTGCCAGCAGTCCGACGTACAATGAGCAGTTCTTC.

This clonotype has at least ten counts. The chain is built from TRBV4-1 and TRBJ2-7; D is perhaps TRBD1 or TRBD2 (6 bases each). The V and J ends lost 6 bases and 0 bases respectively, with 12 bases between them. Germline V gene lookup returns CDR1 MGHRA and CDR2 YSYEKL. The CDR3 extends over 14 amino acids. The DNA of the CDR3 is TGCGCCAGCAGTCCCGGGGGCCCCTCCTACGAGCAGTACTTC. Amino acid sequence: CASSPGGPSYEQYF.

CDR3 protein: CASSPQPGSHARGRLRDTEAFF. The CDR3 DNA sequence: TGTGCCAGCAGCCCCCAACCGGGGTCCCATGCCAGGGGGCGGCTCCGTGACACTGAAGCTTTCTTT. This chain links TRBV7-9 with TRBJ1-1; 8 nucleotides match TRBD1. Germline V gene data show CDR1 as SEHNR and CDR2 as FQNEAQ (reference sequence). The ends lost 5 bases at V and 3 bases at J; junction bases unmatched: 29. The CDR3 is made up of 22 amino acids.

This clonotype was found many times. For the CDR3, the DNA is TGCAGTGCTAGAGTAGGGATAGCGGGAGTAAATACGCAGTATTTT. This sequence encodes CSARVGIAGVNTQYF. The gene calls are TRBV20-1 and TRBJ2-3; 9 bases are a match to TRBD2. The CDR3 has 15 residues. Germline CDR1 and CDR2: DFQATT and SNEGSKA (reference sequence). V shed 1 base and J 7 bases; nucleotides not matched to a gene: 9.

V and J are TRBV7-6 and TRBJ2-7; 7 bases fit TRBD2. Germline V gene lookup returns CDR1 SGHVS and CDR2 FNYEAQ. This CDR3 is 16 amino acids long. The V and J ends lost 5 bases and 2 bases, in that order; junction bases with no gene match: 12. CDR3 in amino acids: CASSPIGLDNPYEQYF. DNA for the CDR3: TGTGCCAGCAGCCCAATCGGACTAGACAATCCCTACGAGCAGTACTTC.

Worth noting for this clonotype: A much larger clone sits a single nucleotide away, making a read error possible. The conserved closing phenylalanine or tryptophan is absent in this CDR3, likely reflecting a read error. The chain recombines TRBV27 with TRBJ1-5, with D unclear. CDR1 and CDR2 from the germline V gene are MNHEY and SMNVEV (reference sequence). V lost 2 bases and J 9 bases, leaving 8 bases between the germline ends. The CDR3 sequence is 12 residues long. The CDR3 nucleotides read TGTGCCAGCAGTTTACCGTCCGGGCCCCAGCATCTT. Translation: CASSLPSGPQHL.

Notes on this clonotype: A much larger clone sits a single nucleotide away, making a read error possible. CDR3 loop: CASKNRPGTDMSTEAFF. The CDR3 nucleotides are TGTGCCAGCAAGAATCGACCCGGGACAGACATGAGCACTGAAGCTTTCTTT. The chain has TRBV27 and TRBJ1-1, with 7 nucleotides matching TRBD1. Germline V lookup: CDR1 MNHEY, CDR2 SMNVEV (reference sequence). This CDR3 comprises 17 residues. Trimming removed 7 bases from V and 4 bases from J; junction bases left unmatched: 18.

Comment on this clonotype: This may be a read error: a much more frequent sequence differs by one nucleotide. The CDR3 loop reads CAASVTRYNEQFF. In DNA form, the CDR3 reads TGTGCCGCCAGCGTGACACGTTACAATGAGCAGTTCTTC. V and J are TRBV15 and TRBJ2-1; D gene unclear. The CDR3 is made up of 13 amino acids. Germline CDR1 is LNHNV and CDR2 is YYDKDF (reference sequence).

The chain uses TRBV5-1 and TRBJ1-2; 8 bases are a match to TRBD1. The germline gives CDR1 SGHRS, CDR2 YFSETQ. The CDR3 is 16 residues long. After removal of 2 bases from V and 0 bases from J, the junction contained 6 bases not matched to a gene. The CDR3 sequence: CASSLGQGLANYGYTF. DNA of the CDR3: TGCGCCAGCAGCTTAGGACAGGGACTAGCTAACTATGGCTACACCTTC.

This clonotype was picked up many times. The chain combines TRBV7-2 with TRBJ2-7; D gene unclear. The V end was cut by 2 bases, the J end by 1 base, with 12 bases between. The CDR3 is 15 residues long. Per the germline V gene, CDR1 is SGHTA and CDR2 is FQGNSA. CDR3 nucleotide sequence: TGTGCCAGCAGCTTAATCTCCGGGCCTTCCTACGAGCAGTACTTC. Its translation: CASSLISGPSYEQYF.